Presented here are 5 T cell receptor beta chains from one specimen sequenced in a study of response to subunit inactivated influenza vaccine. From the RT-PCR reads, TCRdb called clonotypes with MiXCR, one entry per CDR3 protein. Of about 160,000 distinct CDR3 sequences listed, about 11% were seen once; the top ten hold roughly 12%. Sequencing used non-naive T cells sorted from PBMCs, obtained 45 days after vaccination. The receptors shown here come from a man aged 45-65 years who received an inactivated influenza vaccine.

The V and J genes are TRBV25-1 and TRBJ2-2; D gene ambiguous. V was cut by 7 bases and J by 0 bases, with 12 bases left in between. CDR3 length equals 15 residues. Germline assignment: CDR1 MGHDK and CDR2 SYGVNS. DNA of the CDR3: TGTGCCAGCAAACCCCGAGGACCGAACACCGGGGAGCTGTTTTTT. Its translation: CASKPRGPNTGELFF.

Worth noting for this clonotype: Without the conserved terminal phenylalanine or tryptophan, this CDR3 likely stems from a read error. CDR3 bases: TGTGCCAGCAGTTACGGGCGACGTGGAGATTCACCCCTCCACTTA. This gives the protein CASSYGRRGDSPLHL. The chain employs TRBV6-2 or TRBV6-3 and TRBJ1-6; no reliable D call. The CDR3 has 15 residues. Looked up from germline, CDR1 is MNHEY and CDR2 is SVGEGT. Between the trimmed V and J ends, which lost 2 bases and 8 bases, there was a span of 13 bases.

There are a few counts of this clonotype. J is TRBJ2-6 and V is TRBV11-1; TRBD2 matches at 9 bases. Germline loops: CDR1 SGHAT, CDR2 FQDESV (reference sequence). Trimming took 5 bases from V and 0 from J; bases not matched to a gene: 17. CDR3 length: 21 amino acids. CDR3 in amino acids: CASSASLAGGPKGSGANVLTF. CDR3 coding DNA: TGTGCCAGCAGCGCCTCGCTTGCGGGAGGGCCGAAGGGCTCTGGGGCCAACGTCCTGACTTTC.

Ten or more counts support this clonotype. This sequence joins TRBV13 and TRBJ1-2, with TRBD1 matching 8 bases. Germline trimming cut 5 bases from V and 8 bases from J; bases unmatched to any gene: 10. The CDR3 consists of 14 residues. The V gene's germline CDR1 is PRHDT and CDR2 FYEKMQ (reference sequence). The DNA of the CDR3 is TGTGCCAGCAGCACCACAGGGGGATCTGGGGGCTACACCTTC. It specifies CASSTTGGSGGYTF.

This clonotype has a handful of counts. In DNA form, the CDR3 reads TGCAGCGTTGAAGCCGGGGGACTGGACTATGGCTACACCTTC. Encoded protein: CSVEAGGLDYGYTF. This chain connects TRBV29-1 to TRBJ1-2; D is possibly TRBD1 (5 bases). Germline V gene data show CDR1 as SQVTM and CDR2 as ANQGSEA. V was trimmed by 1 base and J by 3 bases, leaving 12 bases between them. The CDR3 covers 14 residues.